The 23 T cell receptor beta chains presented below share a single source sample, sequenced in a study of blood T cell repertoires in COVID-19. Sequencing was performed with immunoSEQ multiplex PCR; in TCRdb, only in-frame clones are kept and a portion is missing. Seen here are roughly 120,000 clones, around 85% observed once, and the top ten hold 7.5% to 9%. Material: peripheral blood. These receptors originate from a man in his sixties or seventies who had recovered from COVID-19.

The chain combines TRBV28 with TRBJ1-6; D unresolved. Looked up from germline, CDR1 is MDHEN and CDR2 is SYDVKM. Trimming cost V 1 base and J 0 bases, with 10 bases left between them. There are 17 residues in the CDR3. CDR3 nucleotide sequence: TGTGCCAGCAGTTTATCGGTAGCTAGCTCCTATAATTCACCCCTCCACTTT. It encodes CASSLSVASSYNSPLHF.

The rearrangement links TRBV29-1 to TRBJ2-3; D is perhaps TRBD2 (7 bases). The V gene lost 3 bases and the J gene lost 0 bases, with 16 bases spanning the gap. The germline V gene encodes CDR1 SQVTM and CDR2 ANQGSEA. The CDR3 is made up of 16 amino acids. The CDR3 here is CSVDLGAGASTDTQYF. The CDR3 DNA reads as TGCAGCGTTGACTTGGGGGCGGGGGCTAGCACAGATACGCAGTATTTT.

The chain uses TRBV5-6 and TRBJ1-1, with D maybe TRBD1 (5 bases). The CDR3 spans 13 residues. Trimming left V 3 bases short and J 2 bases short, with 8 bases between. Germline V gene sequence: CDR1 SGHDT, CDR2 YYEEEE. Here the CDR3 reads CASSSDSNTEAFF. For the CDR3, the DNA is TGTGCCAGCAGCTCAGACAGTAACACTGAAGCTTTCTTT. Combining the CDR3 with reference TRBV5-6 and TRBJ1-1 gives the whole variable domain DAGVTQSPTHLIKTRGQQVTLRCSPKSGHDTVSWYQQALGQGPQFIFQYYEEEERQRGNFPDRFSGHQFPNYSSELNVNALLLGDSALYLCASSSDSNTEAFFGQGTRLTVV.

The genes are TRBV5-1 and TRBJ1-3, with 8 bases matching TRBD1. V trimming: 0 bases; J trimming: 4 bases; junction bases outside the gene matches: 3. Germline V CDR1 and CDR2: SGHRS, YFSETQ. The CDR3 runs to 15 residues. This chain's CDR3 is CASSLVGQGGNTIYF. CDR3 DNA: TGCGCCAGCAGCTTGGTCGGACAGGGAGGAAACACCATATATTTT.

V gene TRBV7-3 combines with J gene TRBJ2-3, with a weak D call TRBD1 (5 bases). The CDR3 length is 14 residues. Deletions cut 2 bases from V and 4 bases from J, with 10 bases between. Germline CDR1 reads SGHTA; CDR2 reads FQGTGA. CDR3 loop: CASSLQGMADTQYF. CDR3 bases: TGTGCCAGCAGCTTACAGGGTATGGCAGATACGCAGTATTTT. Full variable domain (remainder filled in from reference TRBV7-3 and TRBJ2-3): GAGVSQTPSNKVTEKGKYVELRCDPISGHTALYWYRQSLGQGPEFLIYFQGTGAADDSGLPNDRFFAVRPEGSVSTLKIQRTERGDSAVYLCASSLQGMADTQYFGPGTRLTVL.

The rearrangement joins TRBV24-1 to TRBJ2-5; 11 bases map to TRBD2. This CDR3 has 15 residues. V shed 4 bases, J shed 5 bases, and the junction held 5 bases outside the gene matches. Germline V lookup: CDR1 KGHDR, CDR2 SFDVKD. The DNA for the CDR3 is TGTGCCACCAGTGACGTAGCGGGGGGGCCGGAGACCCAGTACTTC. Its protein is CATSDVAGGPETQYF.

This clone was recorded once. This chain uses TRBV11-3 with TRBJ1-1; D is ambiguous. The CDR3 runs to 14 residues. The V end was cut by 0 bases, the J end by 0 bases, with 5 bases between. CDR1 and CDR2 from the germline V gene are SGHNT and YENEEA. The CDR3 protein is CASSLDHMNTEAFF. The CDR3 region has the DNA TGTGCCAGCAGCTTAGATCACATGAACACTGAAGCTTTCTTT.

The chain couples TRBV5-5 to TRBJ2-1, with D possibly being TRBD2 (6 bases). The CDR3 covers 14 residues. V lost 1 base and J lost 6, with 11 bases in between. Per the germline V gene, CDR1 is SGHKS and CDR2 is YYEKEE (reference sequence). The CDR3 reads CASSLIAAGNEQFF. CDR3 coding DNA: TGTGCCAGCAGCTTGATAGCGGCAGGCAATGAGCAGTTCTTC.

V gene TRBV2 combines with J gene TRBJ2-5; D is uncertain. Per germline, CDR1 SNHLY and CDR2 FYNNEI. This CDR3 spans 15 amino acids. The V and J ends lost 6 bases and 0 bases respectively, with 14 bases between them. CDR3 DNA: TGTGCCAGCAGCGCCTATGGTTTGTACCAAGAGACCCAGTACTTC. Protein sequence: CASSAYGLYQETQYF.

This clone was seen just once. The V call is TRBV6-7, the J call TRBJ1-6, with TRBD1 identical over 7 bases. TRBV6-7 is filed as an ORF, its function uncertain. V shed 5 bases and J 7 bases; nucleotides not matched to a gene: 8. This CDR3 is 15 amino acids long. The CDR3 reads CASSKDRHTNSPLHF. CDR3 coding DNA: TGTGCCAGCAGTAAGGACAGGCACACGAATTCACCCCTCCACTTT.

The chain carries TRBV4-2 and TRBJ1-2, with 8 bases identical to TRBD1. V trimming: 4 bases; J trimming: 4 bases; junction bases outside the gene matches: 17. Germline CDR1 reads LGHNA; CDR2 reads YNFKEQ. The CDR3 extends over 18 amino acids. CDR3 amino acids: CASSLGYRGIGIVYGYTF. The CDR3 DNA reads TGTGCCAGCAGCCTCGGTTACAGGGGGATTGGTATTGTCTATGGCTACACCTTC.

The chain has TRBV6-5 and TRBJ2-2; 10 nucleotides match TRBD2. Germline V gene lookup returns CDR1 MNHEY and CDR2 SVGAGI. With 2 bases clipped from V and 6 bases from J, the junction kept 6 bases outside the gene matches. This CDR3 comprises 16 residues. DNA for the CDR3: TGTGCCAGCAGTTACCTGAGCGGGAGGGCGTCCGGGGAGCTGTTTTTT. It specifies CASSYLSGRASGELFF.

V and J are TRBV27 and TRBJ1-6; TRBD1 is a possible D gene (6 bases). Germline values: CDR1 MNHEY, CDR2 SMNVEV (reference sequence). V shed 5 bases and J shed 8 bases, with 19 bases lying between them. The CDR3 loop spans 16 amino acids. The CDR3 bases are TGTGCCAGCAGTCCCAGGACGGGGGGCGCACATTCACCCCTCCACTTT. This codes for CASSPRTGGAHSPLHF.

The chain recombines TRBV7-3 with TRBJ2-2; D is undetermined. CDR3 length equals 14 residues. Trimming cost V 1 base and J 7 bases, with 10 bases left between them. The germline CDR1 and CDR2 sequences are SGHTA and FQGTGA. DNA of the CDR3: TGTGCCAGCAGCTTAAAAATTAGTGGCGGGGAGCTGTTTTTT. Its protein product is CASSLKISGGELFF.

J is TRBJ2-5 and V is TRBV28; 8 bases are a match to TRBD1. CDR3 length equals 14 residues. Germline V lookup: CDR1 MDHEN, CDR2 SYDVKM. With 3 bases clipped from V and 1 base from J, the junction kept 1 base outside the gene matches. In DNA form, the CDR3 reads TGTGCCAGCAGTTTGGGACAGGTCCAAGAGACCCAGTACTTC. It yields the protein CASSLGQVQETQYF. Complete variable domain (other parts from reference TRBV28 and TRBJ2-5): DVKVTQSSRYLVKRTGEKVFLECVQDMDHENMFWYRQDPGLGLRLIYFSYDVKMKEKGDIPEGYSVSREKKERFSLILESASTNQTSMYLCASSLGQVQETQYFGPGTRLLVL.

This clone was recorded once. CDR3 bases: TGTGCCAGCAGTTTCGGTGTCAGGGGCCTCTACAATGAGCAGTTCTTC. It is translated as CASSFGVRGLYNEQFF. V gene TRBV28 combines with J gene TRBJ2-1, with D possibly TRBD1 on 6 matching bases. Germline CDR1 reads MDHEN; CDR2 reads SYDVKM. The CDR3 totals 16 residues. V was shortened by 3 bases and J by 3 bases, with 15 bases between the two germline ends.

In DNA form, the CDR3 reads TGTGCCAGCAGTCGACAGTTAGCCAAAAACATTCAGTACTTC. Amino acid sequence: CASSRQLAKNIQYF. The chain recombines TRBV28 with TRBJ2-4, with a tentative D call TRBD1 (5 bases). Trimming pared 5 bases from V and 0 bases from J, leaving 8 bases between. The CDR3 spans 14 residues. The germline CDR1 and CDR2 sequences are MDHEN and SYDVKM.

This clone has just a few counts. This CDR3 is also generated by other DNA sequences in the sample. The chain recombines TRBV5-1 with TRBJ2-7; 7 bases agree with TRBD1. In germline, CDR1 is SGHRS, CDR2 YFSETQ. This CDR3 has 14 residues. Trimming removed 0 bases from V and 2 bases from J; junction bases left unmatched: 2. The CDR3 loop is CASSLGQGPYEQYF. CDR3 DNA sequence: TGCGCCAGCAGCTTGGGACAGGGACCCTACGAGCAGTACTTC.

The V call is TRBV7-9, the J call TRBJ2-3, with 8 bases identical to TRBD2. Germline V gene lookup returns CDR1 SEHNR and CDR2 FQNEAQ (reference sequence). After removal of 7 bases from V and 1 base from J, the junction contained 4 bases not matched to a gene. The CDR3 has 14 amino acids. The CDR3 loop is CASTIAGRTDTQYF. In DNA, the CDR3 is TGTGCCAGCACAATAGCGGGACGCACAGATACGCAGTATTTT. Full variable domain (missing parts from reference TRBV7-9 and TRBJ2-3): DTGVSQNPRHKITKRGQNVTFRCDPISEHNRLYWYRQTLGQGPEFLTYFQNEAQLEKSRLLSDRFSAERPKGSFSTLEIQRTEQGDSAMYLCASTIAGRTDTQYFGPGTRLTVL.

The rearrangement links TRBV28 to TRBJ1-5; TRBD1 agrees at 9 bases. This CDR3 is 14 amino acids long. V lost 3 bases, J lost 5 bases, and 2 bases stayed unmatched. In germline, CDR1 is MDHEN, CDR2 SYDVKM. The CDR3 DNA reads TGTGCCAGCAGTTTTCGACAGGGGGATCAGCCCCAGCATTTT. Translating it yields CASSFRQGDQPQHF.

The chain employs TRBV29-1 and TRBJ2-3; D ambiguous. V lost 7 bases, J lost 2 bases, and 10 bases lay in between. CDR1 SQVTM and CDR2 ANQGSEA come from the germline V gene. This CDR3 region has 12 residues. The DNA of the CDR3 is TGCAGCGCGGACCCTAACACAGATACGCAGTATTTT. It yields the protein CSADPNTDTQYF.

There are a few counts of this clone. This chain connects TRBV28 to TRBJ1-1; weak D call: TRBD1 (6 bases). The CDR3 covers 13 residues. Trimming stripped 6 bases from V and 1 base from J, with 9 bases between. Germline values: CDR1 MDHEN, CDR2 SYDVKM. The chain's CDR3 is CASRWTENTEAFF. In DNA, the CDR3 is TGTGCCAGCAGATGGACAGAGAACACTGAAGCTTTCTTT.

This rearrangement joins TRBV2 to TRBJ2-5; 10 nucleotides agree with TRBD2. Germline values: CDR1 SNHLY, CDR2 FYNNEI. The CDR3 is 15 residues long. Unmatched junction bases numbered 8, after V lost 4 bases and J lost 6 bases. The CDR3 loop reads CASSAGSGRAKTQYF. CDR3 nucleotides: TGTGCCAGCAGTGCGGGCAGCGGGAGGGCGAAGACCCAGTACTTC.